This TCR beta chain was identified in a study of beta chain features in type 1 diabetes. The entirety of the isolated RNA underwent reverse transcription, so expressed TCRB transcripts were sequenced. The method was immunoSEQ multiplex PCR; TCRdb's version includes in-frame clones alone and lacks a portion of them. Of 350,000 to 400,000 clones in the sample, about 16% are singletons; the top ten hold approximately 0.02%. Germline values: CDR1 KGHSH, CDR2 LQKENI. V shed 6 bases and J shed 1 base, with 10 bases lying between them. The CDR3 consists of 14 residues. This clone was seen a few times. The receptor was isolated from a young woman in good health. The chain carries TRBV18 and TRBJ2-1, with a tentative D call TRBD1 (6 bases). The sequencing input was naive CD4+ T cells from blood. CDR3 region: CASSGAISYNEQFF. The CDR3 nucleotides read TGTGCCAGCTCGGGGGCGATTTCCTACAATGAGCAGTTCTTC.